The 19 T cell receptor beta chains below come from one sample, sequenced in a study of OX40 agonist ivuxolimab in advanced cancers. Clones were sequenced by immunoSEQ multiplex PCR, and TCRdb holds only the in-frame ones, with some missing. The sample gives some 97,000 clones, about 90% of which show up once; around 0.15% is in the top ten. Sequenced material: CD4+ or CD8+ T cells sorted from blood, taken in a trial of the OX40 agonist ivuxolimab. These receptors all come from an adult with an advanced solid tumor such as melanoma, head and neck, liver or kidney cancer.

The gene calls are TRBV25-1 and TRBJ2-1; tentative D call: TRBD2 (7 bases). Germline CDR1 is MGHDK and CDR2 is SYGVNS. The CDR3 has 12 residues. Between the trimmed V and J ends, which lost 8 bases and 9 bases, there was a span of 14 bases. CDR3 amino acids: CASGRGVGEQFF. CDR3 sequence (DNA): TGTGCCAGCGGGAGGGGGGTTGGTGAGCAGTTCTTC.

The rearrangement uses TRBV11-2 and TRBJ2-2, with 10 bases identical to TRBD2. The CDR3 is made up of 18 amino acids. The V segment lost 2 bases and the J segment 3 bases; nucleotides outside the gene matches: 9. The germline CDR1 and CDR2 sequences are SGHAT and FQNNGV. CDR3: CASSLPGRLAGHTGELFF. CDR3 bases: TGTGCCAGCAGCTTACCGGGACGACTAGCGGGTCACACCGGGGAGCTGTTTTTT.

The chain joins TRBV7-2 to TRBJ2-7; 15 positions agree with TRBD2. V was pared by 3 bases and J by 2 bases, with 11 bases of the junction left unmatched. The CDR3 has 19 residues. Germline lookup yields CDR1 SGHTA and CDR2 FQGNSA. The CDR3 sequence is CASSFFAGTSGRWAYEQYF. The CDR3 region has the DNA TGTGCCAGCAGCTTCTTTGCTGGGACTAGCGGGAGGTGGGCCTACGAGCAGTACTTC.

In its sample, this clone was seen once. This chain links TRBV2 with TRBJ1-2, with 8 positions matching TRBD1. V shed 7 bases and J 1 base; nucleotides not matched to a gene: 11. This CDR3 spans 16 amino acids. Germline CDR1 is SNHLY and CDR2 is FYNNEI. CDR3 in DNA: TGTGCCAGCACCGACGCAGGACAGGGAAATAACTATGGCTACACCTTC. This gives the protein CASTDAGQGNNYGYTF.

The chain recombines TRBV7-6 with TRBJ1-4; D gene uncertain. Germline V CDR1 and CDR2: SGHVS, FNYEAQ. The germline V and J ends were trimmed by 2 bases and 8 bases, with 15 bases remaining between them. The CDR3 is made up of 15 amino acids. For the CDR3, the DNA is TGTGCCAGCAGCTTATTCCCCGACATGGAGGAAAAACTGTTTTTT. Translation gives CASSLFPDMEEKLFF.

The chain recombines TRBV6-5 with TRBJ2-2; D uncertain. The ends were cut back, 6 bases at V and 4 bases at J, with 6 bases in the middle. The CDR3 runs to 12 residues. Germline assignment: CDR1 MNHEY and CDR2 SVGAGI. The CDR3 bases are TGTGCCAGCAGCTTAGGCACCGGGGAGCTGTTTTTT. Translation: CASSLGTGELFF.

The chain has TRBV29-1 and TRBJ1-1; D gene uncertain. Germline CDR1 SQVTM, CDR2 ANQGSEA. The V end was cut by 6 bases, the J end by 1 base, with 9 bases between. This CDR3 region has 12 residues. CDR3: CSVSRGNTEAFF. The DNA of the CDR3 is TGCAGCGTCAGCCGGGGGAACACTGAAGCTTTCTTT.

The rearrangement uses TRBV1 and TRBJ2-7; the D call in the table, TRBD2, was not verified against the DNA. TRBV1 is assigned pseudogene status. This CDR3 contains 15 residues. CDR3 nucleotides: TGCACCAGCAGCCAACTAGCGGGAGACTCCTACGAGCAGTACTTC. Translated: CTSSQLAGDSYEQYF.

The chain is built from TRBV5-8 and TRBJ1-3, with no clear D. The CDR3 is 13 residues long. Germline CDR1 SGHTS, CDR2 YDEGEE. V was clipped by 0 bases and J by 4 bases, with 5 bases between them. CDR3: CASSLGPGNTIYF. Written as DNA, the CDR3 is TGTGCCAGCAGCTTGGGGCCCGGAAACACCATATATTTT.

The rearrangement links TRBV5-1 to TRBJ2-2; D might be TRBD1 or TRBD2, each matching 5 bases. Trimming took off 0 bases at V and 3 bases at J, with 12 bases between the two ends. Per germline, CDR1 SGHRS and CDR2 YFSETQ. This CDR3 is built from 16 residues. CDR3 residues: CASSLGLGTDTGELFF. CDR3 coding DNA: TGCGCCAGCAGCTTGGGACTCGGGACGGACACCGGGGAGCTGTTTTTT.

The gene calls are TRBV5-1 and TRBJ1-1; a possible D gene is TRBD1 (6 bases). V dropped 6 bases and J dropped 4 bases, with 13 bases sitting between them. This CDR3 is built from 13 residues. The germline CDR1 and CDR2 sequences are SGHRS and YFSETQ. The CDR3 nucleotides read TGCGCCAGCAAGAAAGGGGGTTTCACTGAAGCTTTCTTT. Protein product: CASKKGGFTEAFF.

This chain links TRBV30 with TRBJ2-7, with D possibly TRBD1 on 6 matching bases. Germline CDR1 reads GTSNPN; CDR2 reads SVGIG (reference sequence). The CDR3 has 15 amino acids. Trimming removed 0 bases at V and 4 bases at J, with 16 bases between. The CDR3 spells CAWSVGTPLRYEQYF. Written as DNA, the CDR3 is TGTGCCTGGAGTGTTGGGACACCGCTTCGATACGAGCAGTACTTC.

Here the CDR3 reads CASRGNTEAFF. In DNA, the CDR3 is TGTGCCAGTAGAGGGAACACTGAAGCTTTCTTT. This chain connects TRBV19 to TRBJ1-1; D gene unclear. Trimming removed 6 bases from V and 1 base from J, with 3 bases in between. CDR3 length: 11 residues. CDR1 and CDR2 (germline): LNHDA, SQIVND (reference sequence).

This clone was seen once. This chain links TRBV6-6 with TRBJ1-2, with TRBD1 as a possible D gene (5 bases). This CDR3 has 14 amino acids. CDR1 is MNHNY and CDR2 is SVGAGI in the germline V gene (reference sequence). Trimming shortened V by 5 bases and J by 3 bases, and 13 bases separated the two germline ends. The CDR3 spells CASSTGGGYYGYTF. The DNA of the CDR3 is TGTGCCAGCAGTACCGGGGGGGGTTACTATGGCTACACCTTC.

This rearrangement joins TRBV15 to TRBJ2-2, with 7 positions matching TRBD2. CDR1 and CDR2 (germline): LNHNV, YYDKDF (reference sequence). The CDR3 sequence is 16 residues long. Germline trimming cut 0 bases from V and 7 bases from J; bases unmatched to any gene: 8. This CDR3 is CATSREGGGVSGELFF. In nucleotides, the CDR3 is TGTGCCACCAGCAGAGAAGGCGGGGGAGTTAGCGGGGAGCTGTTTTTT.

This clone was seen a single time. This chain connects TRBV6-1 to TRBJ2-2, with no clear D. CDR1 and CDR2 (germline): MNHNS, SASEGT. This CDR3 contains 13 residues. Trimming took off 8 bases at V and 3 bases at J, with 10 bases between the two ends. CDR3 DNA: TGTGCCAGCTCTGAAGGATACACCGGGGAGCTGTTTTTT. This encodes CASSEGYTGELFF.

The genes are TRBV30 and TRBJ2-4; D is possibly TRBD2 (5 bases). Germline CDR1 is GTSNPN and CDR2 is SVGIG (reference sequence). This CDR3 contains 12 residues. The ends were cut back, 2 bases at V and 6 bases at J, with 8 bases in the middle. The CDR3 spells CAWSPAVNIQYF. The DNA for the CDR3 is TGTGCCTGGAGTCCAGCGGTAAACATTCAGTACTTC.

The V and J genes are TRBV6-5 and TRBJ2-7, with D unresolved. The ends were cut back, 6 bases at V and 7 bases at J, with 19 bases in the middle. The CDR3 contains 14 residues. Germline V gene data show CDR1 as MNHEY and CDR2 as SVGAGI. The CDR3 reads CASSHAQVSREQYF. In DNA form, the CDR3 reads TGTGCCAGCAGCCACGCTCAGGTATCGAGGGAGCAGTACTTC.

This clone came up once. Other DNA sequences in the same sample also yield this CDR3. J is TRBJ1-2 and V is TRBV30, with no clear D. This CDR3 region has 12 residues. Trimming took off 1 base at V and 2 bases at J, with 5 bases between the two ends. Germline CDR1 is GTSNPN and CDR2 is SVGIG (reference sequence). The CDR3 DNA follows: TGTGCCTGGAGTGGACAAAACTATGGCTACACCTTC. Residues: CAWSGQNYGYTF. Based on the CDR3 plus reference TRBV30 and TRBJ1-2, the full variable domain is SQTIHQWPATLVQPVGSPLSLECTVEGTSNPNLYWYRQAAGRGLQLLFYSVGIGQISSEVPQNLSASRPQDRQFILSSKKLLLSDSGFYLCAWSGQNYGYTFGSGTRLTVV.